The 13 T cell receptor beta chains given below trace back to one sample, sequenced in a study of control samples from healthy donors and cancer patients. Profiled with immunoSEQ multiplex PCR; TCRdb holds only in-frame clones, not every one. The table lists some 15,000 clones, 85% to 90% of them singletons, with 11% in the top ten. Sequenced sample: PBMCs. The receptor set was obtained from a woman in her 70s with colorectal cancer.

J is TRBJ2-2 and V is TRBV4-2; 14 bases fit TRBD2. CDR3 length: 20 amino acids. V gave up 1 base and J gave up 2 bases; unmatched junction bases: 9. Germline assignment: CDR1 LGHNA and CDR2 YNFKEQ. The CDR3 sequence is CASSQASWTSGRPNTGELFF. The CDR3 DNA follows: TGTGCCAGCAGCCAAGCATCCTGGACTAGCGGGAGGCCTAACACCGGGGAGCTGTTTTTT.

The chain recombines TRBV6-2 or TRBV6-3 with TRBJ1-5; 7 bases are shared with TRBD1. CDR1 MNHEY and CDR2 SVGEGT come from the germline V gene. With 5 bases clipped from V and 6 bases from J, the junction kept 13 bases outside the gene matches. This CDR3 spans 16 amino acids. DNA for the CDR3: TGTGCCAGCAGTGCCCGCGGAGGGGGCGCGGGTCAGCCCCAGCATTTT. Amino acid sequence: CASSARGGGAGQPQHF.

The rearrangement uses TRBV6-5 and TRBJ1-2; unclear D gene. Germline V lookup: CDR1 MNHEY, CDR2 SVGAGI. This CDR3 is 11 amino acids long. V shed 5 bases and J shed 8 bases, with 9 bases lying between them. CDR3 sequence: CASSPSGGYTF. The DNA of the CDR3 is TGTGCCAGCAGTCCTTCGGGGGGCTACACCTTC.

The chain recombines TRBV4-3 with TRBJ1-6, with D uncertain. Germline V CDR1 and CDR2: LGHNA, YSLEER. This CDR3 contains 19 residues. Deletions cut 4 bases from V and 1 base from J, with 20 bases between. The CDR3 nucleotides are TGCGCCAGCAGCCGTAAGTTGGACGGTGGAGGATCCTATAATTCACCCCTCCACTTT. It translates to CASSRKLDGGGSYNSPLHF.

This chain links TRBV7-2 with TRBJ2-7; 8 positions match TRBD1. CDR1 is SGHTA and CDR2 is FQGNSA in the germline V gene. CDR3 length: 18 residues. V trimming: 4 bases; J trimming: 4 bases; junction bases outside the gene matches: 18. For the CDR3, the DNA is TGTGCCAGCAGCTCCCAGGACAGGGTTCCCGCGTCTTCTTACGAGCAGTACTTC. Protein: CASSSQDRVPASSYEQYF.

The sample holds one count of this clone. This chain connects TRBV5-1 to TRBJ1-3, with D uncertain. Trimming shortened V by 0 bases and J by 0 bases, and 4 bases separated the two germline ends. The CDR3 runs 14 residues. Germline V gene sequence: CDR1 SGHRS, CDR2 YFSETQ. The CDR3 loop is CASSLDVSGNTIYF. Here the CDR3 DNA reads TGCGCCAGCAGCTTGGACGTCTCTGGAAACACCATATATTTT.

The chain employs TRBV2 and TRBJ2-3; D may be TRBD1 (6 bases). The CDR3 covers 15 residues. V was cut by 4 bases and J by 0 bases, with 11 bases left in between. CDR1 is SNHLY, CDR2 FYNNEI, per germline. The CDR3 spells CASSGQASSTDTQYF. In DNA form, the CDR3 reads TGTGCCAGCAGTGGACAGGCGAGTAGCACAGATACGCAGTATTTT.

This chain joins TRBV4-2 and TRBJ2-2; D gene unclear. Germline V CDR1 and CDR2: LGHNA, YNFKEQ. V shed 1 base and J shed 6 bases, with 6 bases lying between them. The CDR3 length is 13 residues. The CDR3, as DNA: TGTGCCAGCAGCCAAGGGAAGGCCGGGGAGCTGTTTTTT. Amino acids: CASSQGKAGELFF.

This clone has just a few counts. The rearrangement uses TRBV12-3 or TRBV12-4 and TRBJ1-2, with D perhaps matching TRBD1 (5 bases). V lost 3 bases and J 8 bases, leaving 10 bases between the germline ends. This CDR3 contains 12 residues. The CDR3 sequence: CASSLRGWGYTF. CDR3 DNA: TGTGCCAGCAGTTTGAGGGGCTGGGGCTACACCTTC.

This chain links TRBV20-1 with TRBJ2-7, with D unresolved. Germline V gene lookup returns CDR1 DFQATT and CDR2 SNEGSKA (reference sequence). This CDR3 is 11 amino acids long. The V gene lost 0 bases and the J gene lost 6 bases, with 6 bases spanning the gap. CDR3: CSARDISEQYF. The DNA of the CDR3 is TGCAGTGCTAGAGATATAAGCGAGCAGTACTTC.

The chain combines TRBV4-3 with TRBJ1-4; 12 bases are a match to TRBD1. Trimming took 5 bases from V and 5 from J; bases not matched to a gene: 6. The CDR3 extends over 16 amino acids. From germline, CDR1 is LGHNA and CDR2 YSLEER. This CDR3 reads CASSLTGQGANEKLFF. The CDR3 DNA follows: TGCGCCAGCAGCTTAACGGGACAGGGGGCCAATGAAAAACTGTTTTTT.

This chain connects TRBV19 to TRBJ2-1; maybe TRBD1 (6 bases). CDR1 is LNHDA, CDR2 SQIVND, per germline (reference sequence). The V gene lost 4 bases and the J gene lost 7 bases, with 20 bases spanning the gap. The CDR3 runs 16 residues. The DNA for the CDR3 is TGTGCCAGTAGTACGCACCCTCGTTTAGGGGGTAATGAGCAGTTCTTC. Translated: CASSTHPRLGGNEQFF.

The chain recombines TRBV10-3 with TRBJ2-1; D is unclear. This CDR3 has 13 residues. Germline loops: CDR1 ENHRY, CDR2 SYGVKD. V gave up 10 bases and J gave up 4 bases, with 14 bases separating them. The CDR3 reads CATQMVRYNEQFF. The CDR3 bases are TGTGCCACTCAAATGGTAAGGTACAATGAGCAGTTCTTC.